The 8 T cell receptor beta chains below all came from one sample that was sequenced in a study of cytomegalovirus exposure and HLA in healthy donors. The PCR made use of 60 Vbeta and 13 Jbeta primers. TCRdb keeps only in-frame clones here, not all; method: immunoSEQ multiplex PCR. The repertoire holds almost 80,000 clones, with 67% as singletons. The specimen sequenced was PBMCs. These receptors came from a woman between 50 and 59 years old in good health and CMV-seropositive.

This clone was seen a single time. The chain employs TRBV7-8 and TRBJ2-1, with D hard to call. Trimming took off 2 bases at V and 6 bases at J, with 5 bases between the two ends. In germline, CDR1 is SGHVS, CDR2 FQNEAQ. This CDR3 contains 12 residues. The chain's CDR3 is CASSLQSNEQFF. The CDR3 coding sequence is TGTGCCAGCAGCTTACAATCCAATGAGCAGTTCTTC.

V usage is TRBV5-5 and J usage is TRBJ2-7; TRBD2 matches 7 bases. The CDR3 sequence is 16 residues long. Germline-derived CDR1 and CDR2 are SGHKS and YYEKEE (reference sequence). Trimming at V came to 7 bases and at J to 4 bases, leaving 17 bases not matched to a gene. The CDR3 nucleotides read TGTGCCAGCCAAAAACAGGAAGCGGGACTGATATACGAGCAGTACTTC. Amino acids: CASQKQEAGLIYEQYF.

The J gene is TRBJ1-4, the V gene TRBV6-6; possible D gene TRBD1, 6 bases. V lost 8 bases to trimming and J lost 2 bases, with 12 bases between them. The CDR3 has 14 residues. Germline CDR1 reads MNHNY; CDR2 reads SVGAGI (reference sequence). The CDR3: CASLRGGTNEKLFF. CDR3 coding DNA: TGTGCCAGCCTCCGTGGGGGCACTAATGAAAAACTGTTTTTT.

V is TRBV10-3 and J is TRBJ2-2, with D uncertain. The CDR3 totals 14 residues. Germline-derived CDR1 and CDR2 are ENHRY and SYGVKD. V was trimmed by 4 bases and J by 1 base, leaving 7 bases between them. As DNA, the CDR3 is TGTGCCATCAGTGTTACGGTGAACACCGGGGAGCTGTTTTTT. Translation gives CAISVTVNTGELFF.

The V and J genes are TRBV10-3 and TRBJ1-1; the D is unclear. V was cut by 0 bases and J by 1 base, with 6 bases left in between. Germline CDR1 and CDR2: ENHRY and SYGVKD. This CDR3 comprises 14 residues. The CDR3 DNA sequence: TGTGCCATCAGTGAGTCAAGAGAGAACACTGAAGCTTTCTTT. It encodes CAISESRENTEAFF.

This clone has only a few counts. The CDR3 nucleotides are TGTGCCAGCAGCGGGAAAGCGGGGGGGTTCCAGTTCTTC. Amino acids: CASSGKAGGFQFF. V is TRBV9 and J is TRBJ2-1; 10 bases align to TRBD2. Germline CDR1 and CDR2: SGDLS and YYNGEE. Losses at the gene ends were 3 bases for V and 13 bases for J; bases not matched to a gene: 7. The CDR3 has 13 residues. Looking up the rest from reference TRBV9 and TRBJ2-1 gives the full variable domain: DSGVTQTPKHLITATGQRVTLRCSPRSGDLSVYWYQQSLDQGLQFLIQYYNGEERAKGNILERFSAQQFPDLHSELNLSSLELGDSALYFCASSGKAGGFQFFGPGTRLTVL.

The chain links TRBV5-1 to TRBJ2-1; perhaps TRBD2 as D (7 bases). The CDR3 sequence is 14 residues long. The germline CDR1 and CDR2 sequences are SGHRS and YFSETQ. The V end lost 1 base, the J end lost 10 bases, and 15 bases lay between the germline ends. The CDR3 DNA reads TGCGCCAGCAGCTTGAAGGGGGGGGCATTGGAGCAGTTCTTC. It codes for CASSLKGGALEQFF. Full variable domain (remainder filled in from reference TRBV5-1 and TRBJ2-1): KAGVTQTPRYLIKTRGQQVTLSCSPISGHRSVSWYQQTPGQGLQFLFEYFSETQRNKGNFPGRFSGRQFSNSRSEMNVSTLELGDSALYLCASSLKGGALEQFFGPGTRLTVL.

This clone was observed once. The genes are TRBV29-1 and TRBJ2-3; TRBD1 matches at 10 bases. Germline values: CDR1 SQVTM, CDR2 ANQGSEA. The J segment lost 4 bases and the V segment lost 2 bases, leaving 6 bases of the junction unmatched. The CDR3 length is 15 residues. In DNA, the CDR3 is TGCAGCGTTGAACTGAGACAGGGGGCATCAGATACGCAGTATTTT. Translated: CSVELRQGASDTQYF.